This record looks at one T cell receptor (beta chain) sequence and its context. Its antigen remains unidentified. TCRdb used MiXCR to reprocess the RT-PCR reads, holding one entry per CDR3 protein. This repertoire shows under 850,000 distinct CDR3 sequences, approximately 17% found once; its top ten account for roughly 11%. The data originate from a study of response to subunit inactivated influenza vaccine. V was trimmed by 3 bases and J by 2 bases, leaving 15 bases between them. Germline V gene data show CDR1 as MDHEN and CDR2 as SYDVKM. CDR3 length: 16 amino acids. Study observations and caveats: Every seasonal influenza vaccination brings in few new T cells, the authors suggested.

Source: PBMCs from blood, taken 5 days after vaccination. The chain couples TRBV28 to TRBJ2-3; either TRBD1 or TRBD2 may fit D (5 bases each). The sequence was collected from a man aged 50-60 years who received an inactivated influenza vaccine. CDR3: CASSLGLGPNTDTQYF. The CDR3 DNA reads TGTGCCAGCAGTTTGGGGCTGGGACCCAACACAGATACGCAGTATTTT.